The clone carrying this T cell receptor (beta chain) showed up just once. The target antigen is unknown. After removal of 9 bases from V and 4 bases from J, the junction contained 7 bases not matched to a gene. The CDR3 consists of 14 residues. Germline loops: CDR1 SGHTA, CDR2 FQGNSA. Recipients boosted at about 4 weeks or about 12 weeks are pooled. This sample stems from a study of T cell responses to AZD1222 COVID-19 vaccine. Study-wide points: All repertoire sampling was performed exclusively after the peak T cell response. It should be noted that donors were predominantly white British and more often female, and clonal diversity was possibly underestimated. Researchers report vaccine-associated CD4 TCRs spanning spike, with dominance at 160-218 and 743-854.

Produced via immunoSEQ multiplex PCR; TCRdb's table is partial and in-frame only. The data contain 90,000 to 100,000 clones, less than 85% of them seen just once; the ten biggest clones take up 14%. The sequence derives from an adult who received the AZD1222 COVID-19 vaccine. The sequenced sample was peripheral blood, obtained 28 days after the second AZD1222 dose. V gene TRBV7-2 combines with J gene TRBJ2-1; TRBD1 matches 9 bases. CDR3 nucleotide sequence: TGTGCCAGGAGCACAGGGGGCGCGTACAATGAGCAGTTCTTC. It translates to CARSTGGAYNEQFF.